A single sample is the source of the 23 T cell receptor beta chains below, sequenced in a study of molecular identifiers for immune sequencing clone quantification. TCRdb used MiXCR to reprocess the PCR reads, holding one entry per CDR3 protein. The data show about 630,000 distinct CDR3 sequences, with less than 30% seen just once and around 0.78% held by the top ten. Sequencing was performed on naive CD8+ T cells from blood, with Jurkat cell RNA spiked in. Subset in this sample: FACS-sorted CD8+CD4-CCR7+CD45RA+ naive T cells. The receptor set was obtained from a human donor in good health. Some libraries in this study had Jurkat cell RNA spiked in.

This clonotype was counted at least ten times. The rearrangement joins TRBV2 to TRBJ1-1; possibly TRBD1 for D (6 bases). With 8 bases removed from V and 6 bases from J, the gap between germline ends came to 22 bases. The CDR3 runs 15 residues. CDR1 and CDR2 (germline): SNHLY, FYNNEI. The CDR3 DNA reads as TGTGCCAGCGGGGCCCCAGGGGCGTTGAGGGCTGAAGCTTTCTTT. Its translation: CASGAPGALRAEAFF.

The V and J genes are TRBV4-3 and TRBJ2-3; 7 bases map to TRBD1. The CDR3 is 16 residues long. Germline CDR1 LGHNA, CDR2 YSLEER. Trimming removed 4 bases from V and 5 bases from J; junction bases left unmatched: 12. This CDR3 reads CASSPVGQWDLDTQYF. The CDR3 DNA is TGCGCCAGCAGCCCAGTGGGACAGTGGGATCTAGATACGCAGTATTTT.

There are a few counts of this clonotype. The chain recombines TRBV28 with TRBJ1-3, with TRBD1 identical over 7 bases. V trimming: 4 bases; J trimming: 0 bases; junction bases outside the gene matches: 9. The CDR3 runs 17 residues. Germline assignment: CDR1 MDHEN and CDR2 SYDVKM. CDR3 coding DNA: TGTGCCAGCAGTTCTCCCCTCGACAGGGACTCTGGAAACACCATATATTTT. It codes for CASSSPLDRDSGNTIYF.

This clonotype was detected a few times. This rearrangement joins TRBV6-2 or TRBV6-3 to TRBJ1-5; 9 bases fit TRBD1. The CDR3 runs 17 residues. Germline trimming cut 2 bases from V and 6 bases from J; bases unmatched to any gene: 11. Germline-derived CDR1 and CDR2 are MNHEY and SVGEGT. CDR3 residues: CASSYPGQGLYSQPQHF. CDR3 sequence (DNA): TGTGCCAGCAGTTACCCGGGACAGGGACTCTACAGTCAGCCCCAGCATTTT.

Turning to this clonotype: Just one base apart from a much larger clone, this may be a read error. The chain combines TRBV7-8 with TRBJ2-3; 7 bases are a match to TRBD1. Germline V lookup: CDR1 SGHVS, CDR2 FQNEAQ. The CDR3 runs to 17 residues. This CDR3 reads CASSLGSGGISTDTRYF. The CDR3 coding sequence is TGTGCCAGCAGCTTAGGTTCAGGGGGAATAAGCACAGATACGCGGTATTTT.

The table lists this clonotype with many counts. V usage is TRBV7-6 and J usage is TRBJ2-5; 7 nucleotides agree with TRBD1. From germline, CDR1 is SGHVS and CDR2 FNYEAQ. The CDR3 totals 14 residues. The trim removed 4 bases at V and 4 bases at J, leaving 6 bases unmatched. CDR3 in amino acids: CASSSVTGVETQYF. Here the CDR3 DNA reads TGTGCCAGCAGCTCCGTTACAGGGGTAGAGACCCAGTACTTC.

On this clonotype: A far bigger clonotype differs at one base, so this is likely a read error. V and J are TRBV14 and TRBJ2-5; no reliable D call. From germline, CDR1 is SGHDN and CDR2 FVKESK. There are 12 residues in the CDR3. The CDR3 sequence is CASSQDREPQYF. As DNA, the CDR3 is TGTGCCAGCAGCCAAGATCGAGAGCCCCAGTACTTC. The full variable domain, in which reference TRBV14 and TRBJ2-5 provide the parts outside the CDR3, is EAGVTQFPSHSVIEKGQTVTLRCDPISGHDNLYWYRRVMGKEIKFLLHFVKESKQDESGMPNNRFLAERTGGTYSTLKVQPAELEDSGVYFCASSQDREPQYFGPGTRLLVL.

This clonotype was found many times. The chain links TRBV2 to TRBJ1-5; D ambiguous. Trimming took off 1 base at V and 3 bases at J, with 10 bases between the two ends. The V gene's germline CDR1 is SNHLY and CDR2 FYNNEI. The length of the CDR3 is 15 residues. The CDR3 sequence: CASSEGVVTNQPQHF. The CDR3 DNA follows: TGTGCCAGCAGTGAAGGGGTAGTAACCAATCAGCCCCAGCATTTT. The full variable domain, completed using reference TRBV2 and TRBJ1-5, is EPEVTQTPSHQVTQMGQEVILRCVPISNHLYFYWYRQILGQKVEFLVSFYNNEISEKSEIFDDQFSVERPDGSNFTLKIRSTKLEDSAMYFCASSEGVVTNQPQHFGDGTRLSIL.

This clonotype was seen more than once but under ten times. The chain employs TRBV19 and TRBJ2-7; the match to TRBD1 covers 9 bases. CDR3 length equals 15 residues. From germline, CDR1 is LNHDA and CDR2 SQIVND (reference sequence). The ends lost 4 bases at V and 4 bases at J; junction bases unmatched: 8. As DNA, the CDR3 is TGTGCCAGTAGTACCCCAGGGACAGGGCGGTACGAGCAGTACTTC. It specifies CASSTPGTGRYEQYF.

This clonotype has just a few counts. A much larger clone differs from this one at a single base, so this may be a read error. Given the absence of the conserved phenylalanine or tryptophan at the CDR3 end, a read error is likely. This chain connects TRBV4-2 to TRBJ2-7, with 7 bases lining up with TRBD1. CDR3 length: 15 amino acids. V was pared by 1 base and J by 3 bases, with 6 bases of the junction left unmatched. Germline V CDR1 and CDR2: LGHNA, YNFKEQ. CDR3 DNA: TGTGCCAGCAGCCAAGTCCCCGGGACAGACTACGAGCAGTACTCC. It specifies CASSQVPGTDYEQYS.

With respect to this clonotype: This may stem from a read error, because a much larger clone lies one nucleotide away. The chain has TRBV7-9 and TRBJ2-5, with D unresolved. The V gene's germline CDR1 is SEHNR and CDR2 FQNEAQ (reference sequence). V lost 5 bases, J lost 1 base, and 11 bases lay in between. The CDR3 runs 14 residues. CDR3 coding DNA: TGTGCCAGCAGCCCACTCGACGCCCAAGAGACCCAGTACTTC. As protein: CASSPLDAQETQYF.

This clonotype was detected a few times. The rearrangement links TRBV30 to TRBJ2-3, with TRBD2 matching over 12 bases. CDR3 length: 19 residues. Germline CDR1 reads GTSNPN; CDR2 reads SVGIG (reference sequence). The trim removed 3 bases at V and 1 base at J, leaving 14 bases unmatched. CDR3 DNA: TGTGCCTGGAGAACGACTAGCGGGGGCCTCTATCTACGCACAGATACGCAGTATTTT. This encodes CAWRTTSGGLYLRTDTQYF. The entire variable domain, with the rest obtained from reference TRBV30 and TRBJ2-3, is as follows: SQTIHQWPATLVQPVGSPLSLECTVEGTSNPNLYWYRQAAGRGLQLLFYSVGIGQISSEVPQNLSASRPQDRQFILSSKKLLLSDSGFYLCAWRTTSGGLYLRTDTQYFGPGTRLTVL.

The V gene is TRBV4-3, the J gene TRBJ2-5; TRBD2 is a possible D gene (5 bases). CDR3 length: 14 amino acids. CDR1 is LGHNA, CDR2 YSLEER, per germline. V lost 2 bases and J lost 3, with 10 bases in between. The CDR3 here is CASSQNRGKETQYF. CDR3 DNA: TGCGCCAGCAGCCAAAACCGGGGAAAAGAGACCCAGTACTTC.

The chain has TRBV30 and TRBJ2-1; 11 bases are shared with TRBD2. Germline-derived CDR1 and CDR2 are GTSNPN and SVGIG (reference sequence). The CDR3 loop spans 15 amino acids. The V segment lost 1 base and the J segment 4 bases; nucleotides outside the gene matches: 3. CDR3 region: CAWSELAGDYNEQFF. For the CDR3, the DNA is TGTGCCTGGAGTGAACTAGCGGGAGATTACAATGAGCAGTTCTTC. Based on the CDR3 plus reference TRBV30 and TRBJ2-1, the full variable domain is SQTIHQWPATLVQPVGSPLSLECTVEGTSNPNLYWYRQAAGRGLQLLFYSVGIGQISSEVPQNLSASRPQDRQFILSSKKLLLSDSGFYLCAWSELAGDYNEQFFGPGTRLTVL.

The chain links TRBV3-1 to TRBJ2-7, with 9 positions matching TRBD1. Germline assignment: CDR1 LGHDT and CDR2 YNNKEL (reference sequence). V trimming: 5 bases; J trimming: 1 base; junction bases outside the gene matches: 15. The length of the CDR3 is 18 residues. CDR3 loop: CASSTPAHRGPGSYEQYF. DNA for the CDR3: TGTGCCAGCAGCACCCCCGCCCACAGGGGGCCGGGGTCCTACGAGCAGTACTTC.

Many counts were recorded for this clonotype. This rearrangement joins TRBV30 to TRBJ1-1; D gene ambiguous. The CDR3 contains 12 residues. The germline gives CDR1 GTSNPN, CDR2 SVGIG (reference sequence). Trimming took 4 bases from V and 5 from J, leaving 11 bases between them. The CDR3 loop reads CAWIAGRTEAFF. The CDR3 DNA follows: TGTGCCTGGATAGCGGGGAGGACTGAAGCTTTCTTT.

This chain connects TRBV19 to TRBJ2-1; D uncertain. Trimming pared 3 bases from V and 9 bases from J, leaving 6 bases between. CDR1 is LNHDA, CDR2 SQIVND, per germline (reference sequence). This CDR3 has 11 residues. CDR3 coding DNA: TGTGCCAGTAGTATGGCAGGTGAGCAGTTCTTC. It specifies CASSMAGEQFF.

The rearrangement uses TRBV9 and TRBJ2-3; tentatively, D is TRBD2 (6 bases). The V gene's germline CDR1 is SGDLS and CDR2 YYNGEE. The CDR3 contains 15 residues. Trimming removed 4 bases at V and 2 bases at J, with 14 bases between. The CDR3 is CASSPSGLPTDTQYF. CDR3 bases: TGTGCCAGCAGCCCCTCGGGACTCCCCACAGATACGCAGTATTTT.

This clonotype was picked up many times. J is TRBJ1-4 and V is TRBV7-9; 7 bases agree with TRBD1. Losses at the gene ends were 5 bases for V and 8 bases for J; bases not matched to a gene: 5. The CDR3 covers 13 residues. The germline V gene encodes CDR1 SEHNR and CDR2 FQNEAQ (reference sequence). CDR3 DNA sequence: TGTGCCAGCAGCCCCACAGGGGAGGAAAAACTGTTTTTT. Translation: CASSPTGEEKLFF.

For this clonotype: Just one base apart from a much larger clone, this may be a read error. J is TRBJ2-7 and V is TRBV7-6; 9 bases agree with TRBD2. CDR1 is SGHVS and CDR2 is FNYEAQ in the germline V gene. This CDR3 region has 16 residues. The CDR3 region is CACSLGGGGGWYEQYF. In DNA, the CDR3 is TGTGCCTGCAGCTTAGGAGGCGGGGGGGGCTGGTACGAGCAGTACTTC.

The chain combines TRBV2 with TRBJ1-1, with D maybe TRBD1 (6 bases). The CDR3 spans 14 residues. The V end lost 4 bases, the J end lost 1 base, and 10 bases lay between the germline ends. The germline V gene encodes CDR1 SNHLY and CDR2 FYNNEI. CDR3 amino acids: CASSGGGWNTEAFF. In nucleotides, the CDR3 is TGTGCCAGCAGTGGGGGGGGCTGGAACACTGAAGCTTTCTTT.

This rearrangement joins TRBV3-1 to TRBJ2-3, with D possibly being TRBD1 or TRBD2 (5 bases each). Trimming took off 4 bases at V and 7 bases at J, with 21 bases between the two ends. Germline V gives CDR1 LGHDT, CDR2 YNNKEL (reference sequence). CDR3 length: 16 amino acids. The CDR3 sequence: CASSPGEGTLHHTQYF. In nucleotides, the CDR3 is TGTGCCAGCAGCCCCGGGGAAGGGACCCTCCATCATACGCAGTATTTT.

This clonotype was counted ten times or more. This chain uses TRBV6-2 or TRBV6-3 with TRBJ2-7; 9 bases line up with TRBD2. V shed 8 bases and J 3 bases; nucleotides not matched to a gene: 2. CDR3 length: 12 amino acids. Germline V gene lookup returns CDR1 MNHEY and CDR2 SVGEGT. The CDR3 protein is CASGAGGYEQYF. DNA for the CDR3: TGTGCCAGCGGAGCGGGAGGCTACGAGCAGTACTTC.